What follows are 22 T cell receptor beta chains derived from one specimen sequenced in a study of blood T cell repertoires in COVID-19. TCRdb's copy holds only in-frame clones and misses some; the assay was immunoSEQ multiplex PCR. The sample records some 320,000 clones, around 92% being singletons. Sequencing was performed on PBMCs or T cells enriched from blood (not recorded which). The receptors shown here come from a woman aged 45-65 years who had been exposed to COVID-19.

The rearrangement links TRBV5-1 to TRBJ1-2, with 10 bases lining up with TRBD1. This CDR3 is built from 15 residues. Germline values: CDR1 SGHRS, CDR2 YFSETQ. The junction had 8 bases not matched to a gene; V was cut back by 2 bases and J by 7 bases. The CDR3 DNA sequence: TGCGCCAGCAGCTTCATCCCCGGGACAGGGGTTGGCTACACCTTC. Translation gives CASSFIPGTGVGYTF.

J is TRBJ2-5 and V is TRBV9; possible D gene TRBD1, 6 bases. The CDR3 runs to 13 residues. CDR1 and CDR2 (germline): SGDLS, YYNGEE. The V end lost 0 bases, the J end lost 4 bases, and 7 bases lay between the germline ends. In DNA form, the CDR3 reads TGTGCCAGCAGCGTAGCCAGGGGAGAGACCCAGTACTTC. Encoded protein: CASSVARGETQYF.

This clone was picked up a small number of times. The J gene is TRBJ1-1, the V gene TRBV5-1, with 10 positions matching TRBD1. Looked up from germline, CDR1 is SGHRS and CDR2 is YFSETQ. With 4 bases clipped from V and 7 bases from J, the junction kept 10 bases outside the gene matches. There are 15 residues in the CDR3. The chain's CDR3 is CASSPPGQGGSEAFF. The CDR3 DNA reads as TGCGCCAGCAGCCCCCCTGGACAGGGGGGAAGTGAAGCTTTCTTT.

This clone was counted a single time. This CDR3 reads CASSQVAGSVTQYF. In DNA, the CDR3 is TGTGCCAGCAGTCAGGTGGCAGGGTCGGTTACGCAGTATTTT. The chain recombines TRBV6-5 with TRBJ2-3; a weak D match, TRBD1 (5 bases). CDR3 length: 14 amino acids. Trimming took 5 bases from V and 8 from J, leaving 17 bases between them. The germline CDR1 and CDR2 sequences are MNHEY and SVGAGI.

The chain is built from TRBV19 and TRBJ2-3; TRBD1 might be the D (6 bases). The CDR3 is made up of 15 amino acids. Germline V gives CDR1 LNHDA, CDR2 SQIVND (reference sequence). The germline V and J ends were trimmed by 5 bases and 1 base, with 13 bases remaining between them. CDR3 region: CASSDPGHRTDTQYF. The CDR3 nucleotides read TGTGCCAGTAGTGACCCGGGACACCGCACAGATACGCAGTATTTT. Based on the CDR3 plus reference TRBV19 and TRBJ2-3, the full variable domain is DGGITQSPKYLFRKEGQNVTLSCEQNLNHDAMYWYRQDPGQGLRLIYYSQIVNDFQKGDIAEGYSVSREKKESFPLTVTSAQKNPTAFYLCASSDPGHRTDTQYFGPGTRLTVL.

CDR3 residues: CASSDTGGSTDTQYF. For the CDR3, the DNA is TGTGCCAGCAGTGACACAGGGGGCAGCACAGATACGCAGTATTTT. The chain combines TRBV6-1 with TRBJ2-3; 9 bases are a match to TRBD1. CDR1 and CDR2 (germline): MNHNS, SASEGT. The CDR3 loop spans 15 amino acids. The trim removed 3 bases at V and 0 bases at J, leaving 1 base unmatched.

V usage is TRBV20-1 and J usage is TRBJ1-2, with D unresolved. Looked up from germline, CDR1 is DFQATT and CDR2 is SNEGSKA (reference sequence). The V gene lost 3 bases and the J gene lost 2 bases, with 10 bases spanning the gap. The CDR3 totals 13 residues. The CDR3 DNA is TGCAGTGCTAGTGTCCTATCCAACTATGGCTACACCTTC. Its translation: CSASVLSNYGYTF.

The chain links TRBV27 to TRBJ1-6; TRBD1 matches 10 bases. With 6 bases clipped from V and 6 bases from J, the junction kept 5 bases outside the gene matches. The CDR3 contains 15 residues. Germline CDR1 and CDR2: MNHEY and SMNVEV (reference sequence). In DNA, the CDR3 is TGTGCCAGCAGGACAGGGGGCGCTTTTAATTCACCCCTCCACTTT. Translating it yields CASRTGGAFNSPLHF.

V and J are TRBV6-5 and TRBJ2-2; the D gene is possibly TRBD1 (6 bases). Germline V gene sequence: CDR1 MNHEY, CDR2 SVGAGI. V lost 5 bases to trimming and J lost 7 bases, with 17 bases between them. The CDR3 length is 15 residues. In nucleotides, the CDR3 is TGTGCCAGCAGTCCGGACAGTTTCGACGTCGGGGAGCTGTTTTTT. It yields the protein CASSPDSFDVGELFF.

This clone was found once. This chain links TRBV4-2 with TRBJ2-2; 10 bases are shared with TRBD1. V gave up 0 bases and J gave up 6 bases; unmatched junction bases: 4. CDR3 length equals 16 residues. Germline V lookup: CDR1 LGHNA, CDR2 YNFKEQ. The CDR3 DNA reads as TGTGCCAGCAGCCAAGAGAGTGGACAGGGGGCCGGGGAGCTGTTTTTT. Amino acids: CASSQESGQGAGELFF.

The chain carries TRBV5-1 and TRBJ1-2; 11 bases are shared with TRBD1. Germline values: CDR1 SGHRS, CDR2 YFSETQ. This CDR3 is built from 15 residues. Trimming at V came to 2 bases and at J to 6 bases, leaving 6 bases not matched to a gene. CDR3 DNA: TGCGCCAGCAGCTTCGTCGGACAGGGGGCAGATGGCTACACCTTC. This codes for CASSFVGQGADGYTF.

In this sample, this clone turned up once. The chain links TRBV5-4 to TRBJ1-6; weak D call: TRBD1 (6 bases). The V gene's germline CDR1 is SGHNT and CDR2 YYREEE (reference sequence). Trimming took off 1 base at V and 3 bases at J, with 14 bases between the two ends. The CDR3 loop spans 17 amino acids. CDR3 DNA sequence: TGTGCCAGCAGCTTGCGGGTGCAGGGGATCTATAATTCACCCCTCCACTTT. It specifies CASSLRVQGIYNSPLHF.

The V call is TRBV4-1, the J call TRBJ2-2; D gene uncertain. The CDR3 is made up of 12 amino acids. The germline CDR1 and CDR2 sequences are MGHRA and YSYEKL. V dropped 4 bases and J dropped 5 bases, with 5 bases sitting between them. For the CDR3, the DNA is TGCGCCAGCAGCCCGGTGACCGGGGAGCTGTTTTTT. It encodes CASSPVTGELFF.

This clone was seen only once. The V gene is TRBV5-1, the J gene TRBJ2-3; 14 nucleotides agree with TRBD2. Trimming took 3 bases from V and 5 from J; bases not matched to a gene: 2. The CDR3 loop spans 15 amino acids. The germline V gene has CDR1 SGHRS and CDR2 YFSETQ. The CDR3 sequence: CASSSGTSGGDTQYF. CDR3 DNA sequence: TGCGCCAGCAGCTCTGGGACTAGCGGGGGAGATACGCAGTATTTT. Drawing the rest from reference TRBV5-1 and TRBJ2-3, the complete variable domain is KAGVTQTPRYLIKTRGQQVTLSCSPISGHRSVSWYQQTPGQGLQFLFEYFSETQRNKGNFPGRFSGRQFSNSRSEMNVSTLELGDSALYLCASSSGTSGGDTQYFGPGTRLTVL.

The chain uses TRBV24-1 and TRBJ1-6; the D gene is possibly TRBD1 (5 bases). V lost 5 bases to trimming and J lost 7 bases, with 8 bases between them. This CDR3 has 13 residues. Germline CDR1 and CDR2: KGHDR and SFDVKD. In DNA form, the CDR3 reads TGTGCCACCAGTGCCAGGGAAAATTCACCCCTCCACTTT. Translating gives CATSARENSPLHF.

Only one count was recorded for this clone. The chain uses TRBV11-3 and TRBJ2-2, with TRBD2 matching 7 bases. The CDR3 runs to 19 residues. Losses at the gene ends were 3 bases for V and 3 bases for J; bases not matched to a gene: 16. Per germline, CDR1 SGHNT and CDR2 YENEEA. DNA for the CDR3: TGTGCCAGCAGCTTTCGAATACTAGCGAACTCTCATTACACCGGGGAGCTGTTTTTT. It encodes CASSFRILANSHYTGELFF.

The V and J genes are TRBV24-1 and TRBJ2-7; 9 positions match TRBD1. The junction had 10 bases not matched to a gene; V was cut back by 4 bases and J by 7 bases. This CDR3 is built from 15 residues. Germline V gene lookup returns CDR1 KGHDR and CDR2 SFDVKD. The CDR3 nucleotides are TGTGCCACCAGTGACCCCGGGACAGGGCGAGGGGAGCAGTACTTC. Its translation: CATSDPGTGRGEQYF.

The CDR3 nucleotides are TGTGCCGGCGAGCGGGGGGGAATTAGGGAGCAGTACTTC. This codes for CAGERGGIREQYF. The rearrangement links TRBV21-1 to TRBJ2-7; TRBD2, as called in the table, went unchecked against the DNA. TRBV21-1 is termed a pseudogene. This CDR3 is built from 13 residues.

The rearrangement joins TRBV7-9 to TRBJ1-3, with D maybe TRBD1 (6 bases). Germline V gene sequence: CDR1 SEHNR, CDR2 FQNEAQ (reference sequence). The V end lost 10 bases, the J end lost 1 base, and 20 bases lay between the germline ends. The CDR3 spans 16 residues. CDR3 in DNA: TGTGCCATCAACAGGGCCTCAGGGAGGTCTGGAAACACCATATATTTT. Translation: CAINRASGRSGNTIYF. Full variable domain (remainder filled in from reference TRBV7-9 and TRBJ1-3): DTGVSQNPRHKITKRGQNVTFRCDPISEHNRLYWYRQTLGQGPEFLTYFQNEAQLEKSRLLSDRFSAERPKGSFSTLEIQRTEQGDSAMYLCAINRASGRSGNTIYFGEGSWLTVV.

The CDR3 spells CASSERTGGAQPQHF. The DNA of the CDR3 is TGTGCCAGCAGTGAAAGGACAGGGGGCGCCCAGCCCCAGCATTTT. The rearrangement joins TRBV2 to TRBJ1-5; TRBD1 matches at 11 bases. The CDR3 totals 15 residues. The germline gives CDR1 SNHLY, CDR2 FYNNEI. Trimming took 2 bases from V and 7 from J; bases not matched to a gene: 4.

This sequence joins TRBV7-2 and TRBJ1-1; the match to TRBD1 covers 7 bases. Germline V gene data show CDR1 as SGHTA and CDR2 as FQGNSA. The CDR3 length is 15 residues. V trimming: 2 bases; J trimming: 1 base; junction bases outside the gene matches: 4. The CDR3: CASSLQGVGNTEAFF. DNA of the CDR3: TGTGCCAGCAGCTTACAGGGGGTGGGGAACACTGAAGCTTTCTTT.

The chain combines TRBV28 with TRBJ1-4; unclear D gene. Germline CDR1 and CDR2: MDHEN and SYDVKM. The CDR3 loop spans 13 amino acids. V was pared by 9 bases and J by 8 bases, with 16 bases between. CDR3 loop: CASCVRVNEKLFF. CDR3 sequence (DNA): TGTGCCAGTTGTGTACGGGTGAACGAAAAACTGTTTTTT.